This TCR beta chain originates from a study of early T cells in non-severe SARS-CoV-2 infection. Whole-study context: Bulk RNA from unsorted whole blood was sequenced; chains were unpaired.

Study-level points and caveats: VDJdb matching favored anti-spike CD8 responses, missing private and CD4 specificities.

Researchers attached unique molecular identifiers to individual cDNA molecules. A single record per CDR3 protein comes from TCRdb applying MiXCR to the 5' RACE reads. The sample holds about 60,000 distinct CDR3 sequences, approximately 15% seen once. Of note for this clonotype: The target antigen is unknown.

The CDR3 consists of 14 residues. The germline V gene encodes CDR1 SGHRS and CDR2 YFSETQ. V shed 3 bases and J shed 4 bases, with 13 bases lying between them. The clonotype comes from an adult who was a healthcare worker with PCR-confirmed SARS-CoV-2 infection or an uninfected control (not recorded which). V and J are TRBV5-1 and TRBJ1-1; no reliable D call. The material sequenced was whole blood, taken at baseline. CDR3 loop: CASSYTNWGTEAFF. CDR3 DNA: TGCGCCAGCAGCTACACAAATTGGGGCACTGAAGCTTTCTTT.